Shown below are 14 T cell receptor beta chains from a single sample sequenced in a study of Ad26.COV2.S vaccination and SARS-CoV-2 variants. TCRdb's copy holds only in-frame clones and misses some; the assay was immunoSEQ multiplex PCR. The sample holds about 350,000 clones; approximately 90% are singletons and the top ten take around 5.3%. The treatment denotes: roughly 18 received Ad26.COV2.S at low or high dose, single or two shots; about 5 received placebo; per-sample allocation not given. Following the first vaccine or placebo injection, samples were taken on day 63. Material: peripheral blood, obtained in a trial of Ad26.COV2.S vaccine versus placebo. Receptors were obtained from a person aged 18-65 years who received the Ad26.COV2.S COVID-19 vaccine or a placebo.

The chain recombines TRBV4-1 with TRBJ2-2; unclear D gene. Deletions cut 0 bases from V and 6 bases from J, with 11 bases between. Germline V gene lookup returns CDR1 MGHRA and CDR2 YSYEKL. The CDR3 length is 15 residues. CDR3 loop: CASSQEWGTAGELFF. CDR3 DNA sequence: TGCGCCAGCAGCCAAGAATGGGGAACGGCCGGGGAGCTGTTTTTT.

The V call is TRBV30, the J call TRBJ2-7; D not certain. From germline, CDR1 is GTSNPN and CDR2 SVGIG (reference sequence). CDR3 size: 13 residues. V was shortened by 1 base and J by 3 bases, with 10 bases between the two germline ends. CDR3 amino acids: CAWSEKGIYEQYF. The DNA of the CDR3 is TGTGCCTGGAGTGAGAAGGGAATCTACGAGCAGTACTTC.

The V gene is TRBV2, the J gene TRBJ1-3; a weak D match, TRBD1 (6 bases). Trimming removed 6 bases at V and 3 bases at J, with 12 bases between. Germline CDR1 and CDR2: SNHLY and FYNNEI. This CDR3 spans 14 amino acids. The CDR3 protein is CASRATGYGNTIYF. In DNA form, the CDR3 reads TGTGCCAGCAGGGCAACAGGGTATGGAAACACCATATATTTT.

The rearrangement joins TRBV27 to TRBJ2-6, with unresolved D. The CDR3 has 16 residues. Germline CDR1 MNHEY, CDR2 SMNVEV (reference sequence). V was shortened by 3 bases and J by 0 bases, with 9 bases between the two germline ends. The CDR3 loop reads CASSFAFYSGANVLTF. The CDR3 nucleotides read TGTGCCAGCAGTTTCGCCTTTTACTCTGGGGCCAACGTCCTGACTTTC.

The gene calls are TRBV19 and TRBJ1-5, with a possible D match to TRBD1 (5 bases). The CDR3 spans 14 residues. From germline, CDR1 is LNHDA and CDR2 SQIVND (reference sequence). The V gene lost 2 bases and the J gene lost 3 bases, with 8 bases spanning the gap. The CDR3 DNA reads TGTGCCAGTAGTATATGGGGCGACAATCAGCCCCAGCATTTT. Its translation: CASSIWGDNQPQHF.

This clone came up once. This chain connects TRBV18 to TRBJ1-5; D uncertain. This CDR3 has 16 amino acids. Germline assignment: CDR1 KGHSH and CDR2 LQKENI. The ends were cut back, 3 bases at V and 0 bases at J, with 12 bases in the middle. Here the CDR3 reads CASSPPGWDSNQPQHF. In DNA form, the CDR3 reads TGTGCCAGCTCACCCCCAGGCTGGGATAGCAATCAGCCCCAGCATTTT.

The chain is built from TRBV15 and TRBJ1-2, with D perhaps matching TRBD1 (6 bases). The germline CDR1 and CDR2 sequences are LNHNV and YYDKDF (reference sequence). The CDR3 sequence is 18 residues long. V shed 1 base and J shed 0 bases, with 18 bases lying between them. In DNA form, the CDR3 reads TGTGCCACCAGCAGAGGCCCCCATCGCAGGACAGCTAACTATGGCTACACCTTC. Its translation is CATSRGPHRRTANYGYTF.

The count of this clone is one. The chain links TRBV15 to TRBJ2-1; no reliable D call. Germline V CDR1 and CDR2: LNHNV, YYDKDF (reference sequence). This CDR3 is 11 amino acids long. Trimming pared 5 bases from V and 7 bases from J, leaving 6 bases between. CDR3 bases: TGTGCCACCAGCGCACAAAATGAGCAGTTCTTC. This codes for CATSAQNEQFF.

This clone was recorded once. The chain has TRBV6-2 or TRBV6-3 and TRBJ1-1; 7 bases map to TRBD1. The CDR3 contains 14 residues. Germline values: CDR1 MNHEY, CDR2 SVGEGT. The J segment lost 5 bases and the V segment lost 4 bases, leaving 7 bases of the junction unmatched. CDR3 sequence (DNA): TGTGCCAGCAGTTGGACAGGAGTAATGACTGAAGCTTTCTTT. Translation gives CASSWTGVMTEAFF.

This chain links TRBV11-2 with TRBJ1-2; no definite D call. Trimming left V 1 base short and J 7 bases short, with 4 bases between. CDR3 length: 11 amino acids. Germline V CDR1 and CDR2: SGHAT, FQNNGV. CDR3: CASSLGFGYTF. The CDR3 nucleotides are TGTGCCAGCAGCTTAGGTTTTGGCTACACCTTC.

The chain links TRBV2 to TRBJ2-7, with D perhaps assigned TRBD1 or TRBD2 (5 bases each). Germline CDR1 reads SNHLY; CDR2 reads FYNNEI. The V and J ends lost 4 bases and 0 bases respectively, with 7 bases between them. This CDR3 comprises 13 residues. In DNA form, the CDR3 reads TGTGCCAGCAGTGGGGACGGCTCCTACGAGCAGTACTTC. It is translated as CASSGDGSYEQYF.

The rearrangement links TRBV28 to TRBJ1-6, with 10 bases matching TRBD1. CDR1 MDHEN and CDR2 SYDVKM come from the germline V gene. With V trimmed by 2 bases and J by 10 bases, 5 bases remained unmatched. The CDR3 covers 15 residues. Written as DNA, the CDR3 is TGTGCCAGCAGTTTAGGCGGGACAGGGGACTCACCCCTCCACTTT. This translates into CASSLGGTGDSPLHF.

This sequence joins TRBV11-2 and TRBJ2-1; 12 bases align to TRBD2. From germline, CDR1 is SGHAT and CDR2 FQNNGV. The CDR3 spans 15 residues. V was clipped by 4 bases and J by 9 bases; unmatched bases: 7. The DNA for the CDR3 is TGTGCCAGCAGCTATCTAGCGGGAGGGCCAGTTGAGCAGTTCTTC. The encoded protein is CASSYLAGGPVEQFF.

This chain links TRBV25-1 with TRBJ1-5, with a weak D call TRBD1 (5 bases). Looked up from germline, CDR1 is MGHDK and CDR2 is SYGVNS. This CDR3 is 15 amino acids long. Trimming took off 2 bases at V and 3 bases at J, with 11 bases between the two ends. CDR3 region: CASSEVGGSNQPQHF. The CDR3 DNA follows: TGTGCCAGCAGTGAAGTCGGGGGATCCAATCAGCCCCAGCATTTT.